The 32 T cell receptor beta chains listed next were all sequenced from one sample in a study of technical replicates of blood from a few donors. This table comes from immunoSEQ multiplex PCR, and its TCRdb copy is limited to in-frame clones, with some not included. The sample includes over 55,000 clones, 91% of them seen just once. The specimen sequenced was PBMCs. All receptors come from a human donor in good health. Some clones in this sample may be carry-over from other donors' samples.

The chain links TRBV18 to TRBJ1-2; D is perhaps TRBD1 (6 bases). The V gene's germline CDR1 is KGHSH and CDR2 LQKENI. This CDR3 has 15 residues. The V and J ends lost 4 bases and 5 bases respectively, with 17 bases between them. The CDR3 nucleotides are TGTGCCAGCTCACGGTTGGTAGGGGGAGAATATGGCTACACCTTC. It codes for CASSRLVGGEYGYTF.

This chain links TRBV4-2 with TRBJ1-4; 8 bases are a match to TRBD1. Germline CDR1 and CDR2: LGHNA and YNFKEQ. V was pared by 8 bases and J by 6 bases, with 11 bases of the junction left unmatched. CDR3 length equals 15 residues. CDR3 nucleotides: TGTGCCAGCCAGGGGCAGGGGGCCGTTCATGAAAAACTGTTTTTT. Translation: CASQGQGAVHEKLFF.

The chain is built from TRBV9 and TRBJ2-1; D is possibly TRBD2 (5 bases). V was clipped by 2 bases and J by 9 bases, with 15 bases between them. Germline V gene data show CDR1 as SGDLS and CDR2 as YYNGEE. This CDR3 region has 14 residues. DNA of the CDR3: TGTGCCAGCAGCGTTAAAGGAGGCTGGGGTGAGCAGTTCTTC. Amino acids: CASSVKGGWGEQFF. Full variable domain (outside the CDR3, taken from reference TRBV9 and TRBJ2-1): DSGVTQTPKHLITATGQRVTLRCSPRSGDLSVYWYQQSLDQGLQFLIQYYNGEERAKGNILERFSAQQFPDLHSELNLSSLELGDSALYFCASSVKGGWGEQFFGPGTRLTVL.

The chain carries TRBV5-6 and TRBJ2-7, with 10 bases matching TRBD2. Germline assignment: CDR1 SGHDT and CDR2 YYEEEE. The CDR3 contains 15 residues. J lost 6 bases, V lost 5 bases, and 11 bases had no gene match. The CDR3 loop is CASRLGPSGRGEQYF. The CDR3 DNA follows: TGTGCCAGCAGGCTTGGGCCTAGCGGGAGAGGCGAGCAGTACTTC.

The table lists this clone with a count of one. V usage is TRBV4-1 and J usage is TRBJ2-2; TRBD1 agrees at 8 bases. The CDR3 loop spans 16 amino acids. V was clipped by 1 base and J by 7 bases; unmatched bases: 8. Germline V gene sequence: CDR1 MGHRA, CDR2 YSYEKL. The CDR3 DNA reads TGCGCCAGCAGCCAAGGCCCCAGGGGGCGAGTCGGGGAGCTGTTTTTT. This gives the protein CASSQGPRGRVGELFF.

This sequence joins TRBV5-1 and TRBJ2-3, with D perhaps matching TRBD2 (5 bases). Germline CDR1 reads SGHRS; CDR2 reads YFSETQ. Trimming left V 0 bases short and J 3 bases short, with 17 bases between. The length of the CDR3 is 17 residues. The DNA for the CDR3 is TGCGCCAGCAGCTTGGCCGGCGGGTCTACCCGAACAGATACGCAGTATTTT. Amino acids: CASSLAGGSTRTDTQYF.

This clone showed up just once. The chain couples TRBV5-6 to TRBJ1-6; D is unresolved. This CDR3 is 16 amino acids long. Trimming took off 2 bases at V and 2 bases at J, with 11 bases between the two ends. Germline V CDR1 and CDR2: SGHDT, YYEEEE. The CDR3 region is CASSLDSGPYNSPLHF. The CDR3 nucleotides are TGTGCCAGCAGCTTAGACTCCGGCCCCTATAATTCACCCCTCCACTTT.

This chain uses TRBV7-6 with TRBJ2-1; 14 nucleotides agree with TRBD2. Per the germline V gene, CDR1 is SGHVS and CDR2 is FNYEAQ. Unmatched junction bases numbered 2, after V lost 4 bases and J lost 6 bases. This CDR3 region has 15 residues. CDR3 region: CASSSGTSGGNEQFF. As DNA, the CDR3 is TGTGCCAGCAGCTCGGGGACTAGCGGGGGCAATGAGCAGTTCTTC.

The chain employs TRBV4-3 and TRBJ2-1; 10 bases map to TRBD2. The J segment lost 8 bases and the V segment lost 0 bases, leaving 7 bases of the junction unmatched. The germline V gene has CDR1 LGHNA and CDR2 YSLEER. This CDR3 is built from 16 residues. CDR3 bases: TGCGCCAGCAGCCAAGATGGCAGCGGGAGGGCGGATGAGCAGTTCTTC. Its translation: CASSQDGSGRADEQFF.

This clone showed up just once. The genes are TRBV7-9 and TRBJ2-1, with a possible D match to TRBD2 (7 bases). CDR1 and CDR2 (germline): SEHNR, FQNEAQ (reference sequence). The CDR3 spans 15 residues. Trimming took 5 bases from V and 9 from J, leaving 20 bases between them. The CDR3 coding sequence is TGTGCCAGCAGCCCCCTAGGAAGGGAGGGGGGTGAGCAGTTCTTC. It yields the protein CASSPLGREGGEQFF.

This clone has more than one count but fewer than ten. V is TRBV29-1 and J is TRBJ1-1; D not certain. Trimming took 7 bases from V and 11 from J, leaving 14 bases between them. Germline assignment: CDR1 SQVTM and CDR2 ANQGSEA. This CDR3 spans 10 amino acids. CDR3 bases: TGCAGCGCCGGAGGCCTGGGGGCTTTCTTT. Translated, it gives CSAGGLGAFF.

The chain is built from TRBV4-3 and TRBJ2-1; D not certain. Trimming stripped 5 bases from V and 5 bases from J, with 7 bases between. CDR3 length equals 12 residues. Per the germline V gene, CDR1 is LGHNA and CDR2 is YSLEER. The DNA of the CDR3 is TGCGCCAGCAGCGAGAATCACAATGAGCAGTTCTTC. Translated, it gives CASSENHNEQFF.

This rearrangement joins TRBV7-2 to TRBJ2-1, with a tentative D call TRBD2 (6 bases). The CDR3 has 13 residues. The germline V gene has CDR1 SGHTA and CDR2 FQGNSA. Trimming removed 4 bases from V and 13 bases from J, with 17 bases in between. For the CDR3, the DNA is TGTGCCAGCAGCTCCCCCGGGAGCACACCCCAGTTCTTC. It translates to CASSSPGSTPQFF.

DNA of the CDR3: TGTGCCAGCAGCTTATACGGTCGTTTATCTGAAGCTTTCTTT. Its translation: CASSLYGRLSEAFF. The chain joins TRBV7-2 to TRBJ1-1; no reliable D call. Trimming removed 2 bases at V and 6 bases at J, with 13 bases between. Germline values: CDR1 SGHTA, CDR2 FQGNSA. The CDR3 sequence is 14 residues long. The entire variable domain, with the rest obtained from reference TRBV7-2 and TRBJ1-1, is as follows: GAGVSQSPSNKVTEKGKDVELRCDPISGHTALYWYRQSLGQGLEFLIYFQGNSAPDKSGLPSDRFSAERTGGSVSTLTIQRTQQEDSAVYLCASSLYGRLSEAFFGQGTRLTVV.

The CDR3 DNA follows: TGTGCCAGCAGACTCGACAGGGCCAACTATGGCTACACCTTC. Its protein is CASRLDRANYGYTF. The chain joins TRBV13 to TRBJ1-2; 7 bases fit TRBD1. Looked up from germline, CDR1 is PRHDT and CDR2 is FYEKMQ (reference sequence). V lost 6 bases to trimming and J lost 2 bases; unmatched junction nucleotides: 6. The CDR3 is 14 residues long.

The chain has TRBV10-3 and TRBJ2-1; 12 bases are a match to TRBD2. The CDR3 sequence is 15 residues long. Germline values: CDR1 ENHRY, CDR2 SYGVKD. V lost 7 bases to trimming and J lost 5 bases; unmatched junction nucleotides: 6. The CDR3 loop reads CAITGPSGGDNEQFF. The CDR3 region has the DNA TGTGCCATCACTGGCCCTAGCGGGGGGGACAATGAGCAGTTCTTC.

This chain links TRBV6-6 with TRBJ2-2, with TRBD1 matching 8 bases. The CDR3 is 14 residues long. V gave up 6 bases and J gave up 4 bases; unmatched junction bases: 4. From germline, CDR1 is MNHNY and CDR2 SVGAGI (reference sequence). CDR3: CASSPDRATGELFF. The CDR3 DNA reads as TGTGCCAGCAGCCCGGACAGGGCCACCGGGGAGCTGTTTTTT.

For the CDR3, the DNA is TGCAGTGCTAGAGGTCTATATGGCTACACCTTC. It translates to CSARGLYGYTF. This sequence joins TRBV20-1 and TRBJ1-2; no reliable D call. The CDR3 spans 11 residues. Between the trimmed V and J ends, which lost 1 base and 5 bases, there was a span of 5 bases. The germline V gene encodes CDR1 DFQATT and CDR2 SNEGSKA (reference sequence).

For the CDR3, the DNA is TGTGCCAGCAGTTCCCCGGACAGGGGCAGAGAGACCCAGTACTTC. Encoded protein: CASSSPDRGRETQYF. The V gene is TRBV6-6, the J gene TRBJ2-5, with TRBD1 identical over 9 bases. The CDR3 sequence is 15 residues long. Germline V lookup: CDR1 MNHNY, CDR2 SVGAGI (reference sequence). After removal of 4 bases from V and 4 bases from J, the junction contained 7 bases not matched to a gene.

A word on this clone: The junction departs from germline at one end; a sequencing error may be responsible. The rearrangement links TRBV7-2 to TRBJ2-7; 10 bases map to TRBD2. The germline V gene has CDR1 SGHTA and CDR2 FQGNSA. This CDR3 has 14 amino acids. The CDR3: CASTLAGGSLGQYF. The CDR3 region has the DNA TGTGCCAGCACCTTAGCGGGAGGATCCCTCGGGCAGTACTTC. Together with reference TRBV7-2 and TRBJ2-7, the CDR3 gives the full variable domain: GAGVSQSPSNKVTEKGKDVELRCDPISGHTALYWYRQSLGQGLEFLIYFQGNSAPDKSGLPSDRFSAERTGGSVSTLTIQRTQQEDSAVYLCASTLAGGSLGQYFGPGTRLTVT.

The rearrangement links TRBV7-2 to TRBJ1-3, with no clear D. The CDR3 length is 15 residues. Germline V gene sequence: CDR1 SGHTA, CDR2 FQGNSA. V was cut by 1 base and J by 1 base, with 8 bases left in between. Written as DNA, the CDR3 is TGTGCCAGCAGCTTAGTTGGCAGTTCTGGAAACACCATATATTTT. Its translation: CASSLVGSSGNTIYF.

The rearrangement uses TRBV2 and TRBJ2-7; D is possibly TRBD2 (5 bases). CDR1 is SNHLY and CDR2 is FYNNEI in the germline V gene. CDR3 size: 14 residues. The V end lost 7 bases, the J end lost 0 bases, and 13 bases lay between the germline ends. In nucleotides, the CDR3 is TGTGCCAGCAAGGCAGCGGAGCGCTCCTACGAGCAGTACTTC. Its translation is CASKAAERSYEQYF.

The chain carries TRBV19 and TRBJ1-5; no reliable D call. The V and J ends lost 5 bases and 7 bases respectively, with 12 bases between them. CDR1 and CDR2 (germline): LNHDA, SQIVND (reference sequence). The CDR3 is 13 residues long. CDR3 nucleotides: TGTGCCAGTAGTCGGGAGATCATGCAGCCCCAGCATTTT. Translated: CASSREIMQPQHF. Full variable domain (outside the CDR3, taken from reference TRBV19 and TRBJ1-5): DGGITQSPKYLFRKEGQNVTLSCEQNLNHDAMYWYRQDPGQGLRLIYYSQIVNDFQKGDIAEGYSVSREKKESFPLTVTSAQKNPTAFYLCASSREIMQPQHFGDGTRLSIL.

V is TRBV19 and J is TRBJ2-1; 8 bases match TRBD2. Trimming removed 5 bases from V and 1 base from J; junction bases left unmatched: 7. The germline gives CDR1 LNHDA, CDR2 SQIVND (reference sequence). This CDR3 has 16 amino acids. The CDR3 loop reads CASSQGLGFSYNEQFF. The CDR3 coding sequence is TGTGCCAGTAGTCAGGGACTAGGTTTTTCCTACAATGAGCAGTTCTTC. The variable domain in full, completed from reference TRBV19 and TRBJ2-1, reads DGGITQSPKYLFRKEGQNVTLSCEQNLNHDAMYWYRQDPGQGLRLIYYSQIVNDFQKGDIAEGYSVSREKKESFPLTVTSAQKNPTAFYLCASSQGLGFSYNEQFFGPGTRLTVL.

This clone was detected only once. The chain is built from TRBV10-3 and TRBJ2-7; 7 positions agree with TRBD1. The J segment lost 6 bases and the V segment lost 6 bases, leaving 11 bases of the junction unmatched. In germline, CDR1 is ENHRY, CDR2 SYGVKD. The CDR3 spans 14 residues. The CDR3 reads CAISRTGQDLEQYF. The CDR3 bases are TGTGCCATCAGCAGGACAGGTCAAGACCTCGAGCAGTACTTC.

V gene TRBV5-1 combines with J gene TRBJ2-5, with D tentatively TRBD2 (7 bases). The V end was cut by 3 bases, the J end by 1 base, with 13 bases between. The CDR3 sequence is 15 residues long. Germline V lookup: CDR1 SGHRS, CDR2 YFSETQ. The CDR3 DNA follows: TGCGCCAGCAGCTCCGGGGGGCGACCCCAAGAGACCCAGTACTTC. This sequence encodes CASSSGGRPQETQYF.

Here the CDR3 DNA reads TGTGCCAGCAGCGCGCCTACTAGCGGGAGCTCCACCGGGGAGCTGTTTTTT. This codes for CASSAPTSGSSTGELFF. This chain connects TRBV2 to TRBJ2-2; 11 bases are a match to TRBD2. V was pared by 6 bases and J by 4 bases, with 10 bases of the junction left unmatched. Germline assignment: CDR1 SNHLY and CDR2 FYNNEI. The CDR3 is made up of 17 amino acids. The complete variable domain, with remaining parts taken from reference TRBV2 and TRBJ2-2, reads EPEVTQTPSHQVTQMGQEVILRCVPISNHLYFYWYRQILGQKVEFLVSFYNNEISEKSEIFDDQFSVERPDGSNFTLKIRSTKLEDSAMYFCASSAPTSGSSTGELFFGEGSRLTVL.

This chain connects TRBV5-4 to TRBJ1-4; 7 nucleotides line up with TRBD1. V gave up 1 base and J gave up 8 bases; unmatched junction bases: 8. There are 15 residues in the CDR3. Germline CDR1 reads SGHNT; CDR2 reads YYREEE (reference sequence). The CDR3 loop is CASSLSPTGDEKLFF. In nucleotides, the CDR3 is TGTGCCAGCAGCTTGAGCCCCACAGGGGACGAAAAACTGTTTTTT.

This chain uses TRBV6-5 with TRBJ1-5; 7 bases are a match to TRBD1. Per germline, CDR1 MNHEY and CDR2 SVGAGI. Losses at the gene ends were 6 bases for V and 0 bases for J; bases not matched to a gene: 2. The CDR3 has 14 residues. CDR3 in amino acids: CASRTGNSNQPQHF. For the CDR3, the DNA is TGTGCCAGCAGGACAGGGAATAGCAATCAGCCCCAGCATTTT.

V usage is TRBV7-2 and J usage is TRBJ1-2, with D perhaps matching TRBD1 (5 bases). Germline-derived CDR1 and CDR2 are SGHTA and FQGNSA. V shed 5 bases and J shed 5 bases, with 18 bases lying between them. The CDR3 contains 15 residues. CDR3 sequence reads: CASSPGQASRYGYTF. In DNA, the CDR3 is TGTGCCAGCAGCCCCGGACAAGCTTCGAGATATGGCTACACCTTC.

This chain links TRBV7-3 with TRBJ2-1; 9 bases are a match to TRBD1. Germline CDR1 and CDR2: SGHTA and FQGTGA. After removal of 3 bases from V and 7 bases from J, the junction contained 4 bases not matched to a gene. The CDR3 contains 14 residues. This chain's CDR3 is CASSFPDRGNEQFF. The CDR3 nucleotides are TGTGCCAGCAGCTTCCCGGACAGGGGAAATGAGCAGTTCTTC.

The chain recombines TRBV9 with TRBJ2-1; D might be TRBD1 (5 bases). The CDR3 loop spans 13 amino acids. The V gene's germline CDR1 is SGDLS and CDR2 YYNGEE. Trimming removed 1 base from V and 9 bases from J, with 11 bases in between. The CDR3 loop is CASSVRQGSEQFF. The DNA of the CDR3 is TGTGCCAGCAGCGTACGGCAGGGATCTGAGCAGTTCTTC.